The T cell receptor beta chain under discussion was sequenced for a study of blood T cell repertoires in COVID-19. About the research overall: From the United States, Italy and Spain came samples of acute and convalescent COVID-19. Nucleic acid was either cDNA or gDNA, and it came from T cells, B-cell-depleted T cells, or PBMCs.

Participants spanned ages roughly 18 to 90 years and resided in roughly 22 US areas. What the recovered Cohort 3 donors had was two negative PCRs, clearance, or symptom resolution. The assay was immunoSEQ multiplex PCR, and TCRdb's table has in-frame clones only and misses some. The repertoire holds about 150,000 clones, with 78% as singletons. The trim removed 4 bases at V and 8 bases at J, leaving 6 bases unmatched. The CDR3 has 16 residues. The germline gives CDR1 SGHNT, CDR2 YYREEE (reference sequence). The sequence was collected from a woman in her fifties or sixties who had recovered from COVID-19. Sequenced sample: PBMCs or T cells enriched from blood (not recorded which). The rearrangement joins TRBV5-4 to TRBJ2-1; TRBD2 matches at 16 bases. The CDR3: CASSPGLAGGPDEQFF. The CDR3 nucleotides read TGTGCCAGCAGCCCGGGACTAGCGGGGGGGCCGGATGAGCAGTTCTTC.